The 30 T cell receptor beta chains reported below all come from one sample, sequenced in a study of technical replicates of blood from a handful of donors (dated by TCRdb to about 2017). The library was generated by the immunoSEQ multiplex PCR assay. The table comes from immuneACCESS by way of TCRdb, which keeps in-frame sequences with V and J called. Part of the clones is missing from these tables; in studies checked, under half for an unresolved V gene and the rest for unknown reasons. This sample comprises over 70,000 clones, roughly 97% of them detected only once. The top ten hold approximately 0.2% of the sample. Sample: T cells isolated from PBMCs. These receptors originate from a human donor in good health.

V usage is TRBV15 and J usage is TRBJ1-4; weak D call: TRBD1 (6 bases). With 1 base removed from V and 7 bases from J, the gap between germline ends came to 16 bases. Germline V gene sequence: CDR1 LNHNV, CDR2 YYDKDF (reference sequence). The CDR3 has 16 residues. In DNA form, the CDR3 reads TGTGCCACCAGCAGAGGCTACAGGGAGGGAGTTGAAAAACTGTTTTTT. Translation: CATSRGYREGVEKLFF.

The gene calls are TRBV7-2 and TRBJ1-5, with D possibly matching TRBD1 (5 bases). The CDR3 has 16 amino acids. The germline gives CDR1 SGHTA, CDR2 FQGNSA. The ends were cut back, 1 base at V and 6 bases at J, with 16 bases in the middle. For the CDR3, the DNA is TGTGCCAGCAGCTTAGATAGCCACCCGGACATTCAGCCCCAGCATTTT. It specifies CASSLDSHPDIQPQHF.

CDR3 bases: TGTGCCAGCAGCTCGGGACAGGGTTACAATCAGCCCCAGCATTTT. Translated: CASSSGQGYNQPQHF. This rearrangement joins TRBV7-2 to TRBJ1-5, with 9 bases identical to TRBD1. This CDR3 spans 15 amino acids. With V trimmed by 4 bases and J by 3 bases, 4 bases remained unmatched. Germline CDR1 SGHTA, CDR2 FQGNSA.

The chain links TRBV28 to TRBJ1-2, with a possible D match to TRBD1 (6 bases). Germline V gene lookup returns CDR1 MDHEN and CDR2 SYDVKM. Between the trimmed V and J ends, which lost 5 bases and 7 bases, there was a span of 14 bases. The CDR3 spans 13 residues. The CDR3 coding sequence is TGTGCCAGCAGTGAACAGGGAAGGGGTGGCTACACCTTC. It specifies CASSEQGRGGYTF.

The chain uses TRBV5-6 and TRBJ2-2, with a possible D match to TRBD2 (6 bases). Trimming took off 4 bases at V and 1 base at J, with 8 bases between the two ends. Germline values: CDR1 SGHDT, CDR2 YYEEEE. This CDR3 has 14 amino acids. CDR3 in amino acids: CASSRRENTGELFF. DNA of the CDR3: TGTGCCAGCAGCCGGAGGGAGAACACCGGGGAGCTGTTTTTT.

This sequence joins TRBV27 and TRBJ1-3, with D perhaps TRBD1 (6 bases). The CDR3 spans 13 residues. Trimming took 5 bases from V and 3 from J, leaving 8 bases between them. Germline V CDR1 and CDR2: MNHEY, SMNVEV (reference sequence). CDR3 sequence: CASSTTGGNTIYF. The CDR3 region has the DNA TGTGCCAGCAGTACGACAGGTGGAAACACCATATATTTT.

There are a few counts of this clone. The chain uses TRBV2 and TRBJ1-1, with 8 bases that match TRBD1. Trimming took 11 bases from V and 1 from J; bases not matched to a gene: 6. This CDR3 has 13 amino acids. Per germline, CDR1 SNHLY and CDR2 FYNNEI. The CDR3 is CAAHRGSNTEAFF. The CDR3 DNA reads TGTGCCGCCCACAGGGGGTCGAACACTGAAGCTTTCTTT.

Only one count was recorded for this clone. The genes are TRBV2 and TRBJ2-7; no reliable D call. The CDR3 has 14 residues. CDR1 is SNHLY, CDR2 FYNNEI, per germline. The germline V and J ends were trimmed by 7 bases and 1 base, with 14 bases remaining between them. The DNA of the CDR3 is TGTGCCAGCATCGCCTCGGCTAGTTCCTACGAGCAGTACTTC. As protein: CASIASASSYEQYF.

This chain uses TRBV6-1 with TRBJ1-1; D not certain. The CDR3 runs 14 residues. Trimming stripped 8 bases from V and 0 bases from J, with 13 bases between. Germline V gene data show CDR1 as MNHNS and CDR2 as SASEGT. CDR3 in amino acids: CASGLGLMNTEAFF. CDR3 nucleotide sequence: TGTGCCAGCGGACTGGGGTTGATGAACACTGAAGCTTTCTTT.

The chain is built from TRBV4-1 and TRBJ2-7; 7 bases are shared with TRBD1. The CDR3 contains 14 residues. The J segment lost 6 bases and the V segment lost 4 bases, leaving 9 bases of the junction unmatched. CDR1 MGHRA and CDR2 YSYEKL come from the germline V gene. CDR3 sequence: CASSLDRVTGEQYF. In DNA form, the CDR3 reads TGCGCCAGCAGCCTCGACAGGGTAACGGGCGAGCAGTACTTC.

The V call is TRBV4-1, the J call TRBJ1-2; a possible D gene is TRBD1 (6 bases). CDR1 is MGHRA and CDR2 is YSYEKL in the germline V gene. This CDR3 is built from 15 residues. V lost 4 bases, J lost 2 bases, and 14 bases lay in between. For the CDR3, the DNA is TGCGCCAGCAGCCCCATGAAGGACAGCAACTATGGCTACACCTTC. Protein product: CASSPMKDSNYGYTF.

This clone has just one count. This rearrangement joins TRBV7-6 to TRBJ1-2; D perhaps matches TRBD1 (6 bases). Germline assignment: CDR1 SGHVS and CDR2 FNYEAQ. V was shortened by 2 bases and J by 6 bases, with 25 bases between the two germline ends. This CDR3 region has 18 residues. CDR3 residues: CASSLSLRDKVPVDGYTF. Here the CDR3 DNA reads TGTGCCAGCAGCTTATCCCTCCGGGACAAGGTTCCTGTAGATGGCTACACCTTC. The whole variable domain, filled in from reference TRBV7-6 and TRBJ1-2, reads GAGVSQSPRYKVTKRGQDVALRCDPISGHVSLYWYRQALGQGPEFLTYFNYEAQQDKSGLPNDRFSAERPEGSISTLTIQRTEQRDSAMYRCASSLSLRDKVPVDGYTFGSGTRLTVV.

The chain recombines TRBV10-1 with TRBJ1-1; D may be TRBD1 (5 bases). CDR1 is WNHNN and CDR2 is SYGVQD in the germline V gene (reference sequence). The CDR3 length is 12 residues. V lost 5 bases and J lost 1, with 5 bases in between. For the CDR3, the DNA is TGCGCCAGCAGTACAGGGAACACTGAAGCTTTCTTT. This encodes CASSTGNTEAFF.

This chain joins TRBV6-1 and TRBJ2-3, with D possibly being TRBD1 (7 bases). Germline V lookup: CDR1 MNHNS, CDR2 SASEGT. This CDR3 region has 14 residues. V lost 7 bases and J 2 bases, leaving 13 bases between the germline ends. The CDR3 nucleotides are TGTGCCAGCATAAGGAGGGGGCTCACAGATACGCAGTATTTT. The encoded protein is CASIRRGLTDTQYF.

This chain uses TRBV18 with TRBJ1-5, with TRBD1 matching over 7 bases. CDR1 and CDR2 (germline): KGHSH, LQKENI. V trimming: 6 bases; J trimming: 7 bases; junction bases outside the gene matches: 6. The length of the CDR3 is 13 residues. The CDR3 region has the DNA TGTGCCAGCTCCTTAGACAGGGACCAGCCCCAGCATTTT. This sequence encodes CASSLDRDQPQHF.

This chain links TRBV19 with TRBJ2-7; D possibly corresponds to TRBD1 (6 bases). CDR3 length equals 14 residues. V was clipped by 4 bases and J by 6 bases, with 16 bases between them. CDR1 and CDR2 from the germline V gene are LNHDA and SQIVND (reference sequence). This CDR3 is CASSTGGNPGEQYF. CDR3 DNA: TGTGCCAGTAGTACTGGGGGCAATCCGGGCGAGCAGTACTTC.

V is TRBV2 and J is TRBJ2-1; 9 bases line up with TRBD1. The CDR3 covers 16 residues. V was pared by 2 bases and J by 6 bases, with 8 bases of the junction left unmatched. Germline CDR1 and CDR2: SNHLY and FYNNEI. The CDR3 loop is CASSENRSDRGNEQFF. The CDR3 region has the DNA TGTGCCAGCAGTGAAAATAGGTCGGACAGGGGCAATGAGCAGTTCTTC.

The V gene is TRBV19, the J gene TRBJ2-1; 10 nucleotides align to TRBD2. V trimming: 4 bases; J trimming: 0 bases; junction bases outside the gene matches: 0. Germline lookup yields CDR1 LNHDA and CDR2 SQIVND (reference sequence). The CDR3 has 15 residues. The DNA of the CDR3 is TGTGCCAGTAGTACTAGCGGGAGCTCCTACAATGAGCAGTTCTTC. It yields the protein CASSTSGSSYNEQFF. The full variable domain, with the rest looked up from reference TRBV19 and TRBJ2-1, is DGGITQSPKYLFRKEGQNVTLSCEQNLNHDAMYWYRQDPGQGLRLIYYSQIVNDFQKGDIAEGYSVSREKKESFPLTVTSAQKNPTAFYLCASSTSGSSYNEQFFGPGTRLTVL.

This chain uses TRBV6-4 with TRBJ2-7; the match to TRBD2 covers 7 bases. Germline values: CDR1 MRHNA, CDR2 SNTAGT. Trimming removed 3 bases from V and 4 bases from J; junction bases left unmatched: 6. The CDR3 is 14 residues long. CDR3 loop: CASSEGGVGYEQYF. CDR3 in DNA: TGTGCCAGCAGTGAGGGGGGGGTCGGGTACGAGCAGTACTTC.

Here the CDR3 reads CSILYGGVTEAFF. The CDR3 DNA reads TGCAGCATATTGTATGGGGGGGTGACTGAAGCTTTCTTT. The chain couples TRBV29-1 to TRBJ1-1, with D perhaps matching TRBD1 (5 bases). This CDR3 region has 13 residues. V lost 8 bases and J 5 bases, leaving 18 bases between the germline ends. In germline, CDR1 is SQVTM, CDR2 ANQGSEA.

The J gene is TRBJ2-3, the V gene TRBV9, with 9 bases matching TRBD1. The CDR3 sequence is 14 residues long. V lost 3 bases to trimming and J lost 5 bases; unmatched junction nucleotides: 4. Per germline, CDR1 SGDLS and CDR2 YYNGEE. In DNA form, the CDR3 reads TGTGCCAGCAGCGGACAGGGGGTAGGAGATACGCAGTATTTT. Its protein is CASSGQGVGDTQYF.

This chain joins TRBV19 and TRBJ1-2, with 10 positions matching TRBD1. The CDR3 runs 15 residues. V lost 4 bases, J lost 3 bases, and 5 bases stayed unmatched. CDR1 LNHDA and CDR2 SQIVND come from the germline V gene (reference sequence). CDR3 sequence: CASSTWTGGDYGYTF. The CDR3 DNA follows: TGTGCCAGTAGTACCTGGACAGGGGGGGACTATGGCTACACCTTC.

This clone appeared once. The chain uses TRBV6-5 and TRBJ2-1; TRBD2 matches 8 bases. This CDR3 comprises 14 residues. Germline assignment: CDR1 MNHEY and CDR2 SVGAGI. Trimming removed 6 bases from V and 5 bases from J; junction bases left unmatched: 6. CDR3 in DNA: TGTGCCAGCAGCCCGGGGGGGGCCCACAATGAGCAGTTCTTC. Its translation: CASSPGGAHNEQFF.

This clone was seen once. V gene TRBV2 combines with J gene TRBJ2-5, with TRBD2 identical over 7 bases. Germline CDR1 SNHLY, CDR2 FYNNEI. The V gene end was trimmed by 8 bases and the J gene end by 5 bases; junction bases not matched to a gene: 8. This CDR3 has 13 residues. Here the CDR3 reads CASRLRGGETQYF. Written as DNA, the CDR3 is TGTGCCAGCCGTCTACGGGGAGGGGAGACCCAGTACTTC.

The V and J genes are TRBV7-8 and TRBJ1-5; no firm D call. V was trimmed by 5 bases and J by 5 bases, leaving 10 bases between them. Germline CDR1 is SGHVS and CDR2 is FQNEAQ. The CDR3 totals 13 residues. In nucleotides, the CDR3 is TGTGCCAGCAGCGGCAGGTTCGATCAGCCCCAGCATTTT. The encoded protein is CASSGRFDQPQHF.

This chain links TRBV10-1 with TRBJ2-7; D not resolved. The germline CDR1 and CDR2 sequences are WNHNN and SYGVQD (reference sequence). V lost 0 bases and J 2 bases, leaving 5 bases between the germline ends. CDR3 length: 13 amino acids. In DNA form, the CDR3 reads TGCGCCAGCAGTGAGTCTTCCGCCTACGAGCAGTACTTC. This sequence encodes CASSESSAYEQYF.

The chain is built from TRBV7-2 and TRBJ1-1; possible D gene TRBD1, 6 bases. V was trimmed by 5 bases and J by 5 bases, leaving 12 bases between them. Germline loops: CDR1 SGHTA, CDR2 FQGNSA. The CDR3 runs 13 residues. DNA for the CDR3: TGTGCCAGCAGCAGACGACAGGAAACTGAAGCTTTCTTT. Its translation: CASSRRQETEAFF.

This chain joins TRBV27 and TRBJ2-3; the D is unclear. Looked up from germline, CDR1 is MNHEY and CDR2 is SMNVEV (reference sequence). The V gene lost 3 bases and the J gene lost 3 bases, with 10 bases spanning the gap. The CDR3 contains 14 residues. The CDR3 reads CASSLLSTTDTQYF. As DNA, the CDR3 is TGTGCCAGCAGTTTGCTCTCCACTACAGATACGCAGTATTTT.

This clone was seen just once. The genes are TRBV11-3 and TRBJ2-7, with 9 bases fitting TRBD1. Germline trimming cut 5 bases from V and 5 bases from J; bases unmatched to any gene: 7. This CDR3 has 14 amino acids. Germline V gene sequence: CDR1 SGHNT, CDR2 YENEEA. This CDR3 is CASSHNRGRNEQYF. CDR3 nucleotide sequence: TGTGCCAGCAGCCATAACAGGGGGCGGAACGAGCAGTACTTC.

CDR3 residues: CATSRDGTDYEQYF. In DNA form, the CDR3 reads TGTGCCACCAGCAGAGATGGGACAGACTACGAGCAGTACTTC. The V gene is TRBV15, the J gene TRBJ2-7, with TRBD1 matching over 7 bases. The length of the CDR3 is 14 residues. Germline V gene data show CDR1 as LNHNV and CDR2 as YYDKDF (reference sequence). J gave up 3 bases and V 0 bases, and 2 bases lay outside the gene matches.